This TCR beta chain comes out of a study of blood T cell repertoires in COVID-19 (dated by TCRdb to 2018 to 2021). With respect to the entire study: Collaborator samples came from the United States, Italy and Spain and covered acute and convalescent phases of COVID-19. The sample metadata nearly always contained a de-identified subject ID, COVID-19 status, age in years and sex. The material from the prospective study consisted of cDNA or gDNA derived from T cells, B-cell-depleted T cells, or PBMCs. Samples came from the ongoing ImmuneRACE study (first 160 participants) plus 1,254 subjects from 6 global collaborators. The repertoires were made available in a free public database intended to serve as a resource for research on the immune response to SARS-CoV-2. HLA class I and class II types, where available, came from metadata supplied by the sample provider rather than from assay-based typing. The dataset comprised deeply sampled blood TCRbeta repertoires from subjects exposed to, actively infected with, or recovered from COVID-19. Overall study results and their limits: The amount of clinical and demographic metadata varied by source and participant and was provided uncurated.

The immunoSEQ Assay, a bias-controlled multiplex PCR, was used to amplify TCRbeta CDR3 regions from genomic DNA. In the authors' own workflow: The number of nucleated cells in each sample was estimated from the amplification of reference gene primers within the assay. To quantify the absolute abundance of each unique TCRbeta CDR3 rearrangement, sequence reads were collapsed and filtered. For each sample, productive Simpson clonality was calculated by taking the square root of Simpson's diversity index across productive rearrangements. TCRdb took over this immuneACCESS table, retaining in-frame rearrangements with V and J assigned. Such tables are incomplete; in checked studies, under half of the missing clones stem from an unresolved V gene, and the remainder is unexplained. The V and J calls and clone size are taken from that table; D and trimming were inferred from the DNA. Across this sample there are 100,000 to 150,000 clones, with roughly four fifths seen only once. Clones ranked in the top ten supply 12% of the sample.

Details on this clone: Its antigen remains undetermined. No much larger clone is present one base from it, and per-base qualities are unavailable.

From its cysteine to its phenylalanine, the CDR3 spans 13 amino acids. The read is trimmed to its CDR3 DNA, 39 bases read in frame from base 1. The germline V gene (reference sequence) gives CDR1 as SGHNT and CDR2 as YYREEE. The junction shows trimming of 1 base on V and 2 bases on J, plus 6 bases between the germline ends. Collaborating institutions collected whole blood in K2EDTA tubes following their own protocols. For TCRbeta analysis, collaborators shipped samples as frozen whole blood, isolated PBMCs, or DNA extracted from either of those sample types. The chain employs TRBV5-4 and TRBJ2-5, with the D gene not confidently named. Specimen: peripheral blood. This clonotype originated in a man aged 55 to 70 with acute or convalescent COVID-19. Read as DNA, the sequence is TGTGCCAGCAGCTTGACAGATCAAGAGACCCAGTACTTC. Protein translation: CASSLTDQETQYF.